This T cell receptor (beta chain) stems from a study of cytomegalovirus exposure and HLA in healthy donors. 60 Vbeta and 13 Jbeta primers were used in PCR. Repertoires were generated with immunoSEQ multiplex PCR, while TCRdb's copy carries only in-frame clones and drops some. The repertoire has some 140,000 clones, more than 60% of them found once; the top ten carry 4%. The study, taken as a whole, reports: Researchers reported in a later analysis that a missense DCLRE1C variant was tied to TCR beta V- and J-gene trimming.

Comments on this clone: Its cognate antigen is unknown.

Germline V gene sequence: CDR1 SEHNR, CDR2 FQNEAQ (reference sequence). CDR3 size: 15 residues. With V trimmed by 5 bases and J by 5 bases, 8 bases remained unmatched. V usage is TRBV7-9 and J usage is TRBJ2-5; TRBD1 agrees at 10 bases. The source of this sequence is a woman between 35 and 50 years old in good health and CMV-seronegative. The sequencing sample was made of PBMCs. The CDR3 nucleotides read TGTGCCAGCAGCCGCGGGACAGGGGCTTCGGAGACCCAGTACTTC. This gives the protein CASSRGTGASETQYF.